These T cell receptor beta chains were read from a single sample in a study of PD-1 blockade in classical Hodgkin lymphoma. Some clones are missing from TCRdb's copy, which holds only in-frame ones; the method was immunoSEQ multiplex PCR. Here the sample spans fewer than 100,000 clones, 89% being singletons. Sequences were derived from peripheral blood mononuclear cells (PBMCs), sampled at baseline. The receptors derive from a human donor with classical Hodgkin lymphoma. CDR3s include the opening cysteine and the closing phenylalanine or tryptophan. Each record gives: V gene, D gene, J gene, clone size, CDR3 protein, CDR3 DNA. D genes are given only for firm matches. Size tells how often a clone was seen (once, few, many) or the class of an expanded clone, and some rows leave it out.

V gene: TRBV4-1; D gene: TRBD1; J gene: TRBJ2-2; clone size: few; CDR3 protein: CASSQARTGGSGELFF; CDR3 DNA: TGCGCCAGCAGCCAAGCCCGGACAGGGGGCTCCGGGGAGCTGTTTTTT
V gene: TRBV5-1; D gene: TRBD1; J gene: TRBJ1-2; clone size: -; CDR3 protein: CASSLGGLQGEPRGGYTF; CDR3 DNA: TGCGCCAGCAGCCTTGGTGGGCTGCAGGGGGAACCTCGTGGAGGCTACACCTTC
V gene: TRBV29-1; D gene: -; J gene: TRBJ1-5; clone size: -; CDR3 protein: CSVVGRTGQPQHF; CDR3 DNA: TGCAGCGTTGTTGGCCGAACTGGACAGCCCCAGCATTTT
V gene: TRBV6-5; D gene: -; J gene: TRBJ2-3; clone size: -; CDR3 protein: CASSYGGLLSTDTQYF; CDR3 DNA: TGTGCCAGCAGTTATGGGGGGCTTTTAAGCACAGATACGCAGTATTTT
V gene: TRBV19; D gene: -; J gene: TRBJ2-7; clone size: -; CDR3 protein: CASSIVGSYEQYF; CDR3 DNA: TGTGCCAGTAGTATAGTCGGCAGCTACGAGCAGTACTTC
V gene: TRBV6-5; D gene: TRBD1; J gene: TRBJ1-1; clone size: -; CDR3 protein: CASSYRGRNTEAFF; CDR3 DNA: TGTGCCAGCAGTTACAGGGGGCGGAACACTGAAGCTTTCTTT
V gene: TRBV6-1; D gene: -; J gene: TRBJ1-2; clone size: -; CDR3 protein: CASSEVIAGANYGYTF; CDR3 DNA: TGTGCCAGCAGTGAAGTTATTGCAGGGGCTAACTATGGCTACACCTTC
V gene: TRBV28; D gene: -; J gene: TRBJ1-3; clone size: -; CDR3 protein: CASSSPRSGNTIYF; CDR3 DNA: TGTGCCAGCAGCTCACCCCGCTCTGGAAACACCATATATTTT
V gene: TRBV29-1; D gene: -; J gene: TRBJ1-3; clone size: -; CDR3 protein: CSVAVSSGNTIYF; CDR3 DNA: TGCAGCGTGGCCGTCTCATCTGGAAACACCATATATTTT
V gene: TRBV27; D gene: TRBD1; J gene: TRBJ2-7; clone size: -; CDR3 protein: CASSLSMGQYEQYF; CDR3 DNA: TGTGCCAGCAGTTTATCGATGGGACAGTACGAGCAGTACTTC
V gene: TRBV19; D gene: TRBD2; J gene: TRBJ2-7; clone size: -; CDR3 protein: CASSKTSGSYEQYF; CDR3 DNA: TGTGCCAGTAGTAAGACTAGCGGCTCCTACGAGCAGTACTTC